This TCR beta chain came from a study of CD8 T cells in Susac syndrome. In germline, CDR1 is DFQATT, CDR2 SNEGSKA (reference sequence). V lost 2 bases, J lost 2 bases, and 10 bases lay in between. This CDR3 comprises 14 residues. When the RNA was reverse transcribed, random hexamers were used with an input of about 0.45 to 1 ug. By means of immunoSEQ multiplex PCR, TCR beta CDR3 spanning 54 Vbeta and 13 Jbeta underwent amplification. TCRdb itself ran the immunoSEQ multiplex PCR reads through MiXCR, one entry per CDR3 protein. The table lists about 50,000 distinct CDR3 sequences, around 93% of them singletons. Both CD4+ and CD8+ T cells were negatively isolated, and TEMRA cells underwent FACS enrichment. This clonotype was recorded once.

The sequence came from a human donor with multiple sclerosis. The sample was CD8+ T cells from PBMCs. This sequence joins TRBV20-1 and TRBJ2-1, with a tentative D call TRBD2 (6 bases). The chain's CDR3 is CSARSGGTYNEQFF. CDR3 nucleotides: TGCAGTGCTAGATCAGGAGGGACCTACAATGAGCAGTTCTTC.